The T cell receptor (beta chain) under discussion was sequenced for a study of OX40 agonist ivuxolimab in advanced cancers. This clone was detected only a few times. CDR3 size: 12 residues. Trimming stripped 4 bases from V and 1 base from J, with 4 bases between. The germline V gene encodes CDR1 SNHLY and CDR2 FYNNEI. Libraries were prepared by immunoSEQ multiplex PCR; TCRdb keeps only in-frame clonotypes and omits some of them. The repertoire includes around 80,000 clones, roughly nine tenths of them detected once, and about 2.3% sits in the top ten. The TCR originated in an adult with an advanced solid tumor such as melanoma, head and neck, liver or kidney cancer. This sample comprised CD4+ or CD8+ T cells sorted from blood, obtained in a trial of the OX40 agonist ivuxolimab. The V gene is TRBV2, the J gene TRBJ1-1; unclear D gene. CDR3 in amino acids: CASSVENTEAFF. The CDR3 DNA reads TGTGCCAGCAGTGTGGAGAACACTGAAGCTTTCTTT.